These T cell receptor beta chains were read from a single sample in a study of OX40 agonist ivuxolimab in advanced cancers. This table comes from immunoSEQ multiplex PCR, and its TCRdb copy is limited to in-frame clones, with some not included. Here the sample spans some 72,000 clones, over 80% being singletons. The source material was CD4+ or CD8+ T cells sorted from blood, sampled in a trial of the OX40 agonist ivuxolimab. Every receptor here comes from an adult with an advanced solid tumor such as melanoma, head and neck, liver or kidney cancer. CDR3s leave out the opening cysteine and the closing phenylalanine or tryptophan. The order of the fields is CDR3 protein, V gene, D gene, clone size. A D gene is named only where the DNA matches it firmly. Clone size is stated in some rows and not others, as once, few, many or a class when expanded.

CDR3: ASSLVRAYNEQF
V: TRBV7-9
D: -
size: -

CDR3: ASSLWDRGESYEQY
V: TRBV11-3
D: TRBD1
size: -

CDR3: ASSHYYRGKNEQY
V: TRBV7-2
D: TRBD1
size: -

CDR3: ASSSRTGAYEQY
V: TRBV7-2
D: -
size: -

CDR3: SVAEVFAGYT
V: TRBV29-1
D: -
size: -

CDR3: ASSFSRDIEKLF
V: TRBV7-8
D: -
size: -

CDR3: ASRSTGLRTDTQY
V: TRBV27
D: -
size: few

CDR3: ASSTGQGSTDTQY
V: TRBV28
D: TRBD1
size: few

CDR3: ASSLTTWYNEQF
V: TRBV7-3
D: -
size: -

CDR3: ASSSPAGTSGNTIY
V: TRBV11-2
D: -
size: -

CDR3: ASSTGQGEGMRETQY
V: TRBV4-1
D: TRBD1
size: -

CDR3: ASSFGTAGNQPQH
V: TRBV30
D: TRBD1
size: once

CDR3: ASSLVPPGTGGKTEAF
V: TRBV5-6
D: TRBD1
size: -

CDR3: ASSQMTRGTQY
V: TRBV14
D: -
size: -

CDR3: ASSFIRSSYNEQF
V: TRBV27
D: -
size: -

CDR3: AWSRGLSYEQY
V: TRBV30
D: -
size: -

CDR3: SVLIVAVYNEQF
V: TRBV29-1
D: -
size: -

CDR3: ASSDRVRGYEQY
V: TRBV19
D: -
size: -

CDR3: AWRRTKRNEKLF
V: TRBV30
D: -
size: -

CDR3: ASSRQGGSDTQY
V: TRBV7-9
D: -
size: -

CDR3: ASSPGLAYHNEQF
V: TRBV11-3
D: -
size: once

CDR3: ASSAHRQIGREKLF
V: TRBV9
D: -
size: -

CDR3: ASSLRADKETDTQY
V: TRBV5-1
D: -
size: once

CDR3: ASSIRSQGVGELF
V: TRBV19
D: -
size: -

CDR3: ASSLEGGAVQPQH
V: TRBV7-9
D: -
size: -